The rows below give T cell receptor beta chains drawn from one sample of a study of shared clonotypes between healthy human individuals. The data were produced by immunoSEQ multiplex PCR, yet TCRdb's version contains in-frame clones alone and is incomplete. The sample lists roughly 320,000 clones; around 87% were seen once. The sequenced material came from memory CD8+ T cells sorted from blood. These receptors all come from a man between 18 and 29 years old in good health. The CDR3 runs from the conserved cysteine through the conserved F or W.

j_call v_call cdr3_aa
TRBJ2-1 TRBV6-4 CASSEYLTGEYNEQFF
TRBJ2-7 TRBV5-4 CASSFSSGREGEQYF
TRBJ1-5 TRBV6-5 CASSYSAGEGNQPQHF
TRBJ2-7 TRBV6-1 CASSEIQGAYEQYF
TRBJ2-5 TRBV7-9 CASSAGELETQYF
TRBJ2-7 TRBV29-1 CSVTGVRDYEQYF
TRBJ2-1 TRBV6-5 CASSYGGGDEQFF
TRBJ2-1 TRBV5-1 CASSLTGEQFF
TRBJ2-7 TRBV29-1 CSALAGVSYEQYF
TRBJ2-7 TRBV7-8 CASSLTESYEQYF
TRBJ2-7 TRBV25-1 CASSGIPGYEQYF
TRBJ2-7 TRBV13 CASSSPPAGGEQYF
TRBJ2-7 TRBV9 CASSVAGGQNPREQYF
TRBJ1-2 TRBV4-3 CASSQDSLDDRGLGYTF
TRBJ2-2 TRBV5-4 CASSLGTPTPNTGELFF
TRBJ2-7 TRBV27 CASRVVGKQYF
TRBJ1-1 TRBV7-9 CASSSSYRDRGTEAFF
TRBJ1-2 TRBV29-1 CSVDQGLKGGYTF
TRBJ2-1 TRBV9 CASSVRNNEQFF
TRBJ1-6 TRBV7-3 CASTLLQGNSPLHF
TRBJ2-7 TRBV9 CASSPSGASYEQYF
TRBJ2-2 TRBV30 CAWSVEGDTGELFF
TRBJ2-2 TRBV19 CASSIEREGWELLPEELFF
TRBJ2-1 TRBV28 CASSSVLSTGEFF
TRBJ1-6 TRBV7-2 CASSLGGHRAGSPLHF
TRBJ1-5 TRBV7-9 CASSLEGQPQHF
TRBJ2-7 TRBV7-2 CASSLSRRPYEQYF
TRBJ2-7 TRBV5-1 CASSLDLTGEQYF
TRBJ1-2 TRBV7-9 CASSLVAWGLDGYTF
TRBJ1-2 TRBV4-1 CASSPIGAGRDGYTF
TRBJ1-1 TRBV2 CASSEDENSVGNTEAFF
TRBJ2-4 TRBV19 CASSIDQPLAGVDIQYF
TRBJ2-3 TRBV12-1 CASSSLLLAGVTDTQYF
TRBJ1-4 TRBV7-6 CASSLETGVYEKLFF